Following are 30 T cell receptor beta chains from one sample sequenced in a study of shared clonotypes between healthy human individuals. Measured with immunoSEQ multiplex PCR; TCRdb has only the in-frame clones, and not every one. The profile shows hundreds of thousands of clones, more than 60% of them singletons. The sequenced material came from memory CD4+ T cells sorted from blood. Subset described: CD45RA-negative fraction. Source of these receptors: a man younger than 40 in good health.

J is TRBJ1-5 and V is TRBV15, with D perhaps TRBD1 (5 bases). CDR3 length: 16 residues. V lost 5 bases to trimming and J lost 3 bases, with 17 bases between them. Germline V CDR1 and CDR2: LNHNV, YYDKDF (reference sequence). This CDR3 is CATSGIPGRSNQPQHF. Written as DNA, the CDR3 is TGTGCCACCAGCGGAATACCGGGACGTTCCAATCAGCCCCAGCATTTT.

V and J are TRBV4-2 and TRBJ2-7, with 8 bases identical to TRBD1. This CDR3 region has 15 residues. Germline V gives CDR1 LGHNA, CDR2 YNFKEQ. The V gene end was trimmed by 3 bases and the J gene end by 3 bases; junction bases not matched to a gene: 7. The CDR3 nucleotides are TGTGCCAGCAGCCAGGGGGACAGGAACCTCTACGAGCAGTACTTC. The encoded protein is CASSQGDRNLYEQYF.

The rearrangement links TRBV5-4 to TRBJ2-5, with 7 nucleotides matching TRBD1. The CDR3 has 15 residues. Germline assignment: CDR1 SGHNT and CDR2 YYREEE (reference sequence). Losses at the gene ends were 0 bases for V and 4 bases for J; bases not matched to a gene: 6. The CDR3 nucleotides read TGTGCCAGCAGCTTGGACAGGGGCGCAGGAGAGACCCAGTACTTC. Translation gives CASSLDRGAGETQYF.

This chain uses TRBV9 with TRBJ1-4; tentatively, D is TRBD1 (6 bases). The ends were cut back, 7 bases at V and 3 bases at J, with 22 bases in the middle. CDR1 and CDR2 (germline): SGDLS, YYNGEE. CDR3 size: 17 residues. CDR3 sequence (DNA): TGTGCCAGCTCCCCACAGGGCCATTGGGCGGCTAATGAAAAACTGTTTTTT. This gives the protein CASSPQGHWAANEKLFF.

The chain carries TRBV5-5 and TRBJ2-1; 8 bases align to TRBD1. CDR1 is SGHKS and CDR2 is YYEKEE in the germline V gene (reference sequence). Germline trimming cut 5 bases from V and 7 bases from J; bases unmatched to any gene: 11. The CDR3 extends over 15 amino acids. The CDR3 bases are TGTGCCAGCAGATTAGGACAGGGTAGAGGTAATGAGCAGTTCTTC. Translated: CASRLGQGRGNEQFF.

As DNA, the CDR3 is TGTGCCAGCAGCCCCGGGGCCACCCAAGAGACCCAGTACTTC. This encodes CASSPGATQETQYF. The V call is TRBV7-9, the J call TRBJ2-5, with D perhaps given as TRBD1 or TRBD2 (5 bases each). The germline V gene encodes CDR1 SEHNR and CDR2 FQNEAQ (reference sequence). Deletions cut 5 bases from V and 1 base from J, with 11 bases between. The CDR3 runs to 14 residues.

The J gene is TRBJ1-2, the V gene TRBV15, with a weak D call TRBD1 (5 bases). CDR3 length equals 15 residues. Germline CDR1 is LNHNV and CDR2 is YYDKDF (reference sequence). V gave up 5 bases and J gave up 2 bases, with 15 bases separating them. CDR3 in amino acids: CATSGEKQGNYGYTF. The CDR3 DNA follows: TGTGCCACCAGCGGGGAAAAGCAGGGAAACTATGGCTACACCTTC.

In its sample, this clone was seen once. The V call is TRBV6-1, the J call TRBJ1-1, with TRBD1 identical over 8 bases. V shed 6 bases, J shed 3 bases, and the junction held 3 bases outside the gene matches. CDR1 MNHNS and CDR2 SASEGT come from the germline V gene. The length of the CDR3 is 13 residues. CDR3 residues: CASRDRAYTEAFF. CDR3 coding DNA: TGTGCCAGCAGGGACAGGGCGTACACTGAAGCTTTCTTT.

This clone has only a few counts. This chain uses TRBV6-1 with TRBJ2-5; D possibly corresponds to TRBD2 (7 bases). The V gene lost 8 bases and the J gene lost 6 bases, with 16 bases spanning the gap. CDR1 and CDR2 from the germline V gene are MNHNS and SASEGT. The CDR3 sequence is 13 residues long. CDR3 nucleotides: TGTGCCAGCGAGGGGGAGGGCCCGAAGACCCAGTACTTC. Translating it yields CASEGEGPKTQYF.

This clone was picked up a small number of times. The chain recombines TRBV7-2 with TRBJ2-1, with D possibly matching TRBD2 (5 bases). The V gene lost 6 bases and the J gene lost 3 bases, with 15 bases spanning the gap. Germline CDR1 SGHTA, CDR2 FQGNSA. The CDR3 consists of 15 residues. The CDR3 bases are TGTGCCAGCAGGCGCAGGCTGGACTTCTACAATGAGCAGTTCTTC. Protein: CASRRRLDFYNEQFF.

J is TRBJ2-5 and V is TRBV18, with 11 bases matching TRBD2. Per the germline V gene, CDR1 is KGHSH and CDR2 is LQKENI. The CDR3 totals 15 residues. The ends lost 4 bases at V and 4 bases at J; junction bases unmatched: 5. The CDR3 loop is CASSLLAGERETQYF. DNA for the CDR3: TGTGCCAGCTCACTACTAGCGGGAGAAAGAGAGACCCAGTACTTC. The full variable domain, rest sourced from reference TRBV18 and TRBJ2-5, is NAGVMQNPRHLVRRRGQEARLRCSPMKGHSHVYWYRQLPEEGLKFMVYLQKENIIDESGMPKERFSAEFPKEGPSILRIQQVVRGDSAAYFCASSLLAGERETQYFGPGTRLLVL.

The chain employs TRBV5-4 and TRBJ2-1, with TRBD2 matching over 9 bases. The junction had 9 bases not matched to a gene; V was cut back by 4 bases and J by 7 bases. CDR1 SGHNT and CDR2 YYREEE come from the germline V gene (reference sequence). CDR3 length equals 15 residues. CDR3 DNA sequence: TGTGCCAGCAGCAGGGTGGGGACTAGCATGAATGAGCAGTTCTTC. Its protein product is CASSRVGTSMNEQFF.

J is TRBJ2-7 and V is TRBV7-2; TRBD1 aligns across 8 bases. CDR1 is SGHTA, CDR2 FQGNSA, per germline. The CDR3 loop spans 16 amino acids. The V gene end was trimmed by 5 bases and the J gene end by 0 bases; junction bases not matched to a gene: 9. The CDR3 DNA is TGTGCCAGCAGCCCTAACCAGGGGGCGGGCTCCTACGAGCAGTACTTC. Amino acids: CASSPNQGAGSYEQYF.

The chain has TRBV30 and TRBJ2-3, with TRBD2 matching 7 bases. This CDR3 is built from 16 residues. Germline CDR1 reads GTSNPN; CDR2 reads SVGIG (reference sequence). V was clipped by 3 bases and J by 2 bases; unmatched bases: 11. The CDR3 sequence is CAWRENRAGSTDTQYF. Written as DNA, the CDR3 is TGTGCCTGGAGGGAGAATCGAGCGGGATCCACAGATACGCAGTATTTT.

V usage is TRBV19 and J usage is TRBJ2-2; the match to TRBD2 covers 11 bases. The germline gives CDR1 LNHDA, CDR2 SQIVND (reference sequence). CDR3 length: 16 residues. V lost 8 bases and J lost 4; bases outside the gene matches: 9. CDR3 DNA: TGTGCCAGTGGGACTAGCGGCACTAGGGGCACCGGGGAGCTGTTTTTT. It yields the protein CASGTSGTRGTGELFF.

This rearrangement joins TRBV6-1 to TRBJ2-5; D is unclear. The J call may not be correct, given that the DNA end is closer to TRBJ2-7. CDR1 is MNHNS, CDR2 SASEGT, per germline. The CDR3 sequence is 12 residues long. CDR3 nucleotide sequence: TGTGCCAGCAGTGCAAGATACTACGAGCAGTACTTC. It is translated as CASSARYYEQYF.

The CDR3 reads CASSLYTGELFF. CDR3 nucleotide sequence: TGTGCCAGCAGCCTTTACACCGGGGAGCTGTTTTTT. V usage is TRBV7-2 and J usage is TRBJ2-2; D is unresolved. The CDR3 runs to 12 residues. V gave up 5 bases and J gave up 3 bases, with 4 bases separating them. Per the germline V gene, CDR1 is SGHTA and CDR2 is FQGNSA.

J is TRBJ1-2 and V is TRBV6-5; D is possibly TRBD1 (6 bases). Looked up from germline, CDR1 is MNHEY and CDR2 is SVGAGI. Trimming shortened V by 4 bases and J by 2 bases, and 11 bases separated the two germline ends. This CDR3 comprises 14 residues. Here the CDR3 reads CASSSDRSNYGYTF. CDR3 nucleotide sequence: TGTGCCAGCAGTTCCGACAGGTCCAACTATGGCTACACCTTC.

The chain has TRBV11-3 and TRBJ2-4; D ambiguous. This CDR3 comprises 14 residues. Germline lookup yields CDR1 SGHNT and CDR2 YENEEA. V was cut by 5 bases and J by 1 base, with 9 bases left in between. CDR3 region: CASSPRSAKNIQYF. The CDR3 region has the DNA TGTGCCAGCAGCCCCAGGAGCGCCAAAAACATTCAGTACTTC.

The chain is built from TRBV7-9 and TRBJ2-3; D is unclear. V lost 5 bases, J lost 0 bases, and 12 bases lay in between. Germline V gene lookup returns CDR1 SEHNR and CDR2 FQNEAQ (reference sequence). CDR3 size: 15 residues. The CDR3 nucleotides read TGTGCCAGCAGCGGACGGCAGGCTAGCACAGATACGCAGTATTTT. It is translated as CASSGRQASTDTQYF.

The chain is built from TRBV30 and TRBJ2-7; D might be TRBD1 (6 bases). Germline loops: CDR1 GTSNPN, CDR2 SVGIG (reference sequence). This CDR3 has 12 amino acids. Between the trimmed V and J ends, which lost 8 bases and 3 bases, there was a span of 14 bases. The CDR3 nucleotides are TGTGCCAGTACCTTAGGGGGCTACGAGCAGTACTTC. Its protein product is CASTLGGYEQYF.

This chain uses TRBV6-1 with TRBJ2-4; D may match TRBD1 or TRBD2 (5 bases each). Trimming took off 8 bases at V and 5 bases at J, with 13 bases between the two ends. From germline, CDR1 is MNHNS and CDR2 SASEGT. CDR3 length: 13 amino acids. This chain's CDR3 is CASGTTRQNIQYF. The CDR3 bases are TGTGCCAGCGGGACGACCAGGCAAAACATTCAGTACTTC.

This clone showed up just a few times. This chain uses TRBV11-2 with TRBJ2-7; possibly TRBD2 for D (6 bases). Looked up from germline, CDR1 is SGHAT and CDR2 is FQNNGV. CDR3 size: 12 residues. Trimming shortened V by 11 bases and J by 6 bases, and 17 bases separated the two germline ends. The CDR3 nucleotides read TGTGCCTCTACCATGTCCGGGGGCGAGCAGTACTTC. This gives the protein CASTMSGGEQYF.

For the CDR3, the DNA is TGTGCCAGCAGCTTTAGGAGCAATCAGCCCCAGCATTTT. As protein: CASSFRSNQPQHF. The chain joins TRBV6-5 to TRBJ1-5; no definite D call. This CDR3 region has 13 residues. The germline CDR1 and CDR2 sequences are MNHEY and SVGAGI. Trimming stripped 6 bases from V and 1 base from J, with 7 bases between.

This clone was seen only a few times. The genes are TRBV7-2 and TRBJ1-6, with unresolved D. Germline loops: CDR1 SGHTA, CDR2 FQGNSA. V dropped 1 base and J dropped 13 bases, with 8 bases sitting between them. CDR3 size: 12 residues. CDR3 protein: CASSLGVQPLHF. The CDR3 nucleotides read TGTGCCAGCAGCTTAGGGGTTCAGCCCCTCCACTTT.

The V gene is TRBV5-4, the J gene TRBJ2-1; the D gene is possibly TRBD2 (7 bases). The CDR3 totals 14 residues. V was trimmed by 5 bases and J by 8 bases, leaving 17 bases between them. The germline gives CDR1 SGHNT, CDR2 YYREEE (reference sequence). The CDR3: CASSQQAGAHEQFF. CDR3 in DNA: TGTGCCAGCAGTCAACAGGCGGGGGCCCATGAGCAGTTCTTC.

The chain recombines TRBV7-9 with TRBJ2-1, with 14 nucleotides matching TRBD2. Germline CDR1 SEHNR, CDR2 FQNEAQ (reference sequence). With V trimmed by 5 bases and J by 8 bases, 5 bases remained unmatched. The CDR3 consists of 15 residues. CDR3 DNA: TGTGCCAGCAGCCGACTAGCGGGAGGGCCCTATGAGCAGTTCTTC. Translating it yields CASSRLAGGPYEQFF.

This clone was seen a few times. This chain uses TRBV28 with TRBJ2-2; 9 nucleotides line up with TRBD2. The CDR3 contains 16 residues. Germline V CDR1 and CDR2: MDHEN, SYDVKM. V was pared by 5 bases and J by 4 bases, with 8 bases of the junction left unmatched. CDR3 amino acids: CASSTGREGPTGELFF. As DNA, the CDR3 is TGTGCCAGCAGTACCGGGCGGGAGGGCCCCACCGGGGAGCTGTTTTTT.

The chain joins TRBV4-1 to TRBJ2-7; no clear D. V was pared by 4 bases and J by 0 bases, with 13 bases between. This CDR3 is 15 amino acids long. CDR1 and CDR2 from the germline V gene are MGHRA and YSYEKL. The CDR3 reads CASSPILGPSYEQYF. CDR3 bases: TGCGCCAGCAGCCCCATTCTGGGTCCCTCCTACGAGCAGTACTTC.

This clone was observed once. J is TRBJ2-7 and V is TRBV19; TRBD1 agrees at 9 bases. Germline V gives CDR1 LNHDA, CDR2 SQIVND (reference sequence). The CDR3 runs 16 residues. V shed 6 bases and J 0 bases; nucleotides not matched to a gene: 9. DNA of the CDR3: TGTGCCAGTAGCCCCGGGACAGGGACCGGCTCCTACGAGCAGTACTTC. It encodes CASSPGTGTGSYEQYF.